This TCR beta chain was recorded in a study of human T cells and chemical hapten exposure. Whole-study findings and limits: Donors had alopecia, so their immune response may differ from healthy people's. Relative to controls, expanded TCRs formed significantly more large CDR3 similarity clusters.

TCRdb fed the RACE reads into MiXCR, producing one record per CDR3 protein. The sample carries 99,000 or so distinct CDR3 sequences, 11% recorded once. Time point noted: pre-sensitization, week 0. Treatment meaning: therapeutic diphenylcyclopropenone sensitization with weekly scalp DPC. Total RNA was isolated from unfractionated whole blood. Comments on this clonotype: What it binds is not known.

The CDR3 loop spans 13 amino acids. From germline, CDR1 is SQVTM and CDR2 ANQGSEA. V shed 7 bases and J shed 6 bases, with 18 bases lying between them. The input for sequencing was whole blood, taken in connection with sensitization to the hapten diphenylcyclopropenone (DPC). This TCR was recovered from an older woman with alopecia areata. Some clones in this sample may be carry-over from other donors' samples. The rearrangement joins TRBV29-1 to TRBJ1-1, with a weak D call TRBD1 (5 bases). The DNA of the CDR3 is TGCAGCGCCATCTATCCGGGGCGACCTGAAGCTTTCTTT. Protein product: CSAIYPGRPEAFF.